This T cell receptor beta chain was found in a study of blood T cell repertoires in COVID-19. In the study overall: Some COVID-19 samples were acute and others convalescent; all came from the United States, Italy and Spain.

V was pared by 4 bases and J by 6 bases, with 4 bases of the junction left unmatched. The CDR3 is made up of 15 amino acids. Germline V gene data show CDR1 as LNHDA and CDR2 as SQIVND (reference sequence). The authors' processing: Amplification of reference gene primers was used by the study to estimate nucleated cell counts. TCRdb's table, derived via immunoSEQ multiplex PCR, lists solely in-frame clones and lacks some. Clone size and V and J calls were adopted from that table, with D and trimming inferred from the DNA. This sample has about 200,000 clones, with 65% to 90% found just once. The sample was peripheral blood. J is TRBJ2-1 and V is TRBV19; 12 nucleotides match TRBD2. This TCR was recovered from an elderly man with acute or convalescent COVID-19. CDR3 loop: CASSSSSGRGNEQFF. CDR3 DNA: TGTGCCAGTAGTAGCTCTAGCGGGAGGGGCAATGAGCAGTTCTTC.